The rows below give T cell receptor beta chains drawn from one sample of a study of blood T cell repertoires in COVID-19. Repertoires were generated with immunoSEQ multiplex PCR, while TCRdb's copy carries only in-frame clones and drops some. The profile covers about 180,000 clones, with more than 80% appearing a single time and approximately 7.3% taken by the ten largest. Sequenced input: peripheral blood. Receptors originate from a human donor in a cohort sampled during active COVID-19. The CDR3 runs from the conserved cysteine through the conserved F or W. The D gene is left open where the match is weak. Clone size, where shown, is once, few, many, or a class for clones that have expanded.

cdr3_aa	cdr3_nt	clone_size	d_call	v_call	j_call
CASSIRTGGGYGYTF	TGCGCCAGCAGCATACGGACAGGGGGTGGGTATGGCTACACCTTC	-	TRBD1	TRBV4-1	TRBJ1-2
CASSPMGGRRETQYF	TGTGCCAGCAGCCCCATGGGGGGGCGCCGAGAGACCCAGTACTTC	-	-	TRBV7-3	TRBJ2-5
CASSQDFGEQYF	TGTGCCAGCAGCCAAGACTTCGGCGAGCAGTACTTC	-	-	TRBV3-1/TRBV3-2	TRBJ2-7
CASSQGLAGAAPETQYF	TGTGCCAGCAGTCAAGGACTAGCGGGGGCCGCCCCAGAGACCCAGTACTTC	-	TRBD2	TRBV6-2/TRBV6-3	TRBJ2-5
CASRGTRNSPLHF	TGTGCCAGCAGGGGGACAAGGAATTCACCCCTCCACTTT	-	-	TRBV2	TRBJ1-6
CASSFLQEFTGELFF	TGTGCCAGCAGCTTCTTACAGGAGTTCACCGGGGAGCTGTTTTTT	-	-	TRBV11-2	TRBJ2-2
CASSQTSGLTRTDTQYF	TGTGCCAGCAGCCAGACTAGCGGTCTTACCCGCACAGATACGCAGTATTTT	-	TRBD2	TRBV4-2	TRBJ2-3
CASSISRGPNQPQHF	TGTGCCAGTAGTATAAGCAGGGGACCCAATCAGCCCCAGCATTTT	-	-	TRBV19	TRBJ1-5
CASVGGAYEQYF	TGTGCCAGTGTGGGGGGGGCCTACGAGCAGTACTTC	-	TRBD2	TRBV6-5	TRBJ2-7
CASSLEGLSAIPSGNTIYF	TGTGCCAGCAGCTTAGAGGGACTGTCCGCAATCCCCTCTGGAAACACCATATATTTT	-	-	TRBV11-3	TRBJ1-3
CATHRGTGDEQYF	TGTGCCACGCACCGGGGGACAGGGGACGAGCAGTACTTC	once	TRBD1	TRBV27	TRBJ2-7
CATSDTGRYNEQFF	TGTGCCACCAGTGATACAGGGAGATACAATGAGCAGTTCTTC	once	-	TRBV24-1	TRBJ2-1
CASRLDRGLTGELFF	TGTGCCAGCAGGTTGGACAGGGGGCTCACCGGGGAGCTGTTTTTT	-	TRBD1	TRBV2	TRBJ2-2
CASSLDRGSNQPQHF	TGTGCCAGCAGTCTGGACAGGGGGAGCAATCAGCCCCAGCATTTT	once	TRBD1	TRBV27	TRBJ1-5